The 28 T cell receptor beta chains reported below all come from one sample, sequenced in a study of T cell responses to AZD1222 COVID-19 vaccine. Sequenced by immunoSEQ multiplex PCR; TCRdb stores in-frame clones only, minus some. The data hold 130,000 to 150,000 clones, with around 91% observed a single time. Material: peripheral blood, obtained on day 0 of AZD1222 vaccination. The receptors come from an adult in good health.

The chain recombines TRBV24-1 with TRBJ2-7; 8 bases match TRBD2. The V and J ends lost 3 bases and 5 bases, in that order; junction bases with no gene match: 5. The CDR3 runs 14 residues. From germline, CDR1 is KGHDR and CDR2 SFDVKD. CDR3 coding DNA: TGTGCCACCAGTGATCGACTAGCGACCCACGAGCAGTACTTC. It encodes CATSDRLATHEQYF.

The DNA of the CDR3 is TGTGCCAGCAGTTACTCGAACTCTAGGGCCGGGGAGCTGTTTTTT. This encodes CASSYSNSRAGELFF. V is TRBV6-5 and J is TRBJ2-2, with unresolved D. Germline V CDR1 and CDR2: MNHEY, SVGAGI. This CDR3 has 15 amino acids. Trimming shortened V by 0 bases and J by 6 bases, and 11 bases separated the two germline ends.

This clone was recorded once. The chain carries TRBV18 and TRBJ1-6, with 8 bases fitting TRBD1. V was pared by 4 bases and J by 10 bases, with 9 bases of the junction left unmatched. The CDR3 runs 15 residues. Germline V gene sequence: CDR1 KGHSH, CDR2 LQKENI. CDR3 DNA: TGTGCCAGCTCACAAGGTCAGGGGGCAGGATCACCCCTCCACTTT. Its translation is CASSQGQGAGSPLHF.

The table lists this clone with a count of one. The chain uses TRBV6-5 and TRBJ1-1; D is possibly TRBD1 (6 bases). The CDR3 extends over 13 amino acids. Germline V gene sequence: CDR1 MNHEY, CDR2 SVGAGI. Trimming cost V 5 bases and J 1 base, with 8 bases left between them. The CDR3 sequence: CASSQTGNTEAFF. DNA for the CDR3: TGTGCCAGCAGTCAGACAGGGAACACTGAAGCTTTCTTT.

V and J are TRBV7-8 and TRBJ2-1, with 9 bases lining up with TRBD2. The CDR3 consists of 20 residues. V was clipped by 4 bases and J by 1 base; unmatched bases: 17. In germline, CDR1 is SGHVS, CDR2 FQNEAQ. The CDR3 protein is CASSWPSGIGRASSYNEQFF. The CDR3 region has the DNA TGTGCCAGCAGCTGGCCTAGCGGGATAGGCCGAGCTAGTTCCTACAATGAGCAGTTCTTC.

The V gene is TRBV7-2, the J gene TRBJ2-5, with 8 nucleotides matching TRBD2. CDR1 and CDR2 from the germline V gene are SGHTA and FQGNSA. With V trimmed by 3 bases and J by 4 bases, 7 bases remained unmatched. The CDR3 consists of 15 residues. CDR3 nucleotide sequence: TGTGCCAGCAGCTTGAAGCGGGAGTTGGCAGAGACCCAGTACTTC. This codes for CASSLKRELAETQYF.

The chain couples TRBV7-2 to TRBJ2-7, with 7 bases fitting TRBD1. CDR3 size: 17 residues. Trimming took 3 bases from V and 2 from J; bases not matched to a gene: 13. The germline gives CDR1 SGHTA, CDR2 FQGNSA. Written as DNA, the CDR3 is TGTGCCAGCAGCTTGCGGTCCGGGACAGACGCTGCCTACGAGCAGTACTTC. As protein: CASSLRSGTDAAYEQYF.

The rearrangement joins TRBV19 to TRBJ1-4; 10 nucleotides line up with TRBD1. J was trimmed by 10 bases and V by 9 bases; bases with no gene match: 11. The germline CDR1 and CDR2 sequences are LNHDA and SQIVND (reference sequence). CDR3 length equals 14 residues. The CDR3 sequence: CASSSGTGAGKLFF. The CDR3 nucleotides read TGTGCCAGCAGCTCCGGGACAGGGGCGGGAAAACTGTTTTTT.

This clone showed up just once. CDR3 sequence: CASSQDHRGQSEAFF. Here the CDR3 DNA reads TGTGCCAGCAGCCAAGATCACAGGGGACAGTCCGAAGCTTTCTTT. V gene TRBV3-1 (or the pseudogene TRBV3-2) combines with J gene TRBJ1-1; 7 nucleotides match TRBD1. V dropped 0 bases and J dropped 8; count of bases not matched to a gene: 9. This CDR3 comprises 15 residues. Germline V gives CDR1 LGHDT, CDR2 YNNKEL (reference sequence).

The V and J genes are TRBV7-3 and TRBJ2-2, with D maybe TRBD2 (6 bases). V was clipped by 2 bases and J by 0 bases, with 13 bases between them. The CDR3 is 17 residues long. From germline, CDR1 is SGHTA and CDR2 FQGTGA. DNA for the CDR3: TGTGCCAGCAGCTTATCCAGGGAGGTGGCGAACACCGGGGAGCTGTTTTTT. Protein product: CASSLSREVANTGELFF.

The genes are TRBV5-6 and TRBJ1-6; D gene ambiguous. Germline lookup yields CDR1 SGHDT and CDR2 YYEEEE. The CDR3 covers 14 residues. Trimming cost V 2 bases and J 0 bases, with 3 bases left between them. Here the CDR3 DNA reads TGTGCCAGCAGCTTTAGCTCCTATAATTCACCCCTCCACTTT. It yields the protein CASSFSSYNSPLHF. The whole variable domain, remainder taken from reference TRBV5-6 and TRBJ1-6, is DAGVTQSPTHLIKTRGQQVTLRCSPKSGHDTVSWYQQALGQGPQFIFQYYEEEERQRGNFPDRFSGHQFPNYSSELNVNALLLGDSALYLCASSFSSYNSPLHFGNGTRLTVT.

This clone showed up just once. The chain couples TRBV2 to TRBJ2-2; 10 nucleotides line up with TRBD1. This CDR3 region has 15 residues. Germline CDR1 reads SNHLY; CDR2 reads FYNNEI. V lost 6 bases to trimming and J lost 3 bases; unmatched junction nucleotides: 4. The CDR3 sequence is CASSAGTGDTGELFF. Here the CDR3 DNA reads TGTGCCAGCAGCGCCGGGACAGGGGACACCGGGGAGCTGTTTTTT.

The V gene is TRBV6-6, the J gene TRBJ2-5, with TRBD2 matching over 7 bases. The junction had 4 bases not matched to a gene; V was cut back by 4 bases and J by 2 bases. CDR1 MNHNY and CDR2 SVGAGI come from the germline V gene (reference sequence). The CDR3 spans 14 residues. The CDR3 is CASSWRAGQETQYF. The CDR3 nucleotides are TGTGCCAGCAGTTGGCGAGCGGGACAAGAGACCCAGTACTTC.

The V and J genes are TRBV28 and TRBJ2-1, with D possibly matching TRBD2 (6 bases). V was shortened by 5 bases and J by 5 bases, with 13 bases between the two germline ends. Germline loops: CDR1 MDHEN, CDR2 SYDVKM. The CDR3 consists of 14 residues. The CDR3, as DNA: TGTGCCAGCAGTGAGCTAGCGTTTAACAATGAGCAGTTCTTC. It translates to CASSELAFNNEQFF.

CDR3 amino acids: CASSLAGGRPNEQFF. The CDR3 bases are TGTGCCAGCAGTTTAGCGGGAGGCCGTCCCAATGAGCAGTTCTTC. V usage is TRBV28 and J usage is TRBJ2-1; 8 nucleotides agree with TRBD2. Germline loops: CDR1 MDHEN, CDR2 SYDVKM. V lost 2 bases to trimming and J lost 6 bases; unmatched junction nucleotides: 6. The CDR3 has 15 residues.

In DNA, the CDR3 is TGTGCCAGCAGTTACCCCCGGGCCTCTGGAAACACCATATATTTT. Residues: CASSYPRASGNTIYF. The chain links TRBV6-6 to TRBJ1-3; no definite D call. V was clipped by 2 bases and J by 0 bases, with 8 bases between them. The CDR3 is 15 amino acids. Germline V CDR1 and CDR2: MNHNY, SVGAGI (reference sequence).

The chain is built from TRBV18 and TRBJ2-1; possible D gene TRBD1, 5 bases. Germline loops: CDR1 KGHSH, CDR2 LQKENI. V lost 2 bases, J lost 6 bases, and 8 bases lay in between. This CDR3 is built from 13 residues. In nucleotides, the CDR3 is TGTGCCAGCTCACCAACAGGAACCAATGAGCAGTTCTTC. Translated, it gives CASSPTGTNEQFF.

The chain links TRBV15 to TRBJ2-1; 9 bases agree with TRBD2. The CDR3 is made up of 19 amino acids. CDR1 is LNHNV and CDR2 is YYDKDF in the germline V gene (reference sequence). Trimming cost V 1 base and J 5 bases; bases outside gene matches: 15. The CDR3 spells CATSRGGAWVAGAHNEQFF. The CDR3 nucleotides are TGTGCCACCAGCAGAGGGGGCGCCTGGGTAGCGGGAGCCCACAATGAGCAGTTCTTC.

The chain joins TRBV28 to TRBJ2-1; 10 bases fit TRBD2. CDR1 MDHEN and CDR2 SYDVKM come from the germline V gene. There are 14 residues in the CDR3. The junction had 6 bases not matched to a gene; V was cut back by 6 bases and J by 7 bases. CDR3 sequence reads: CASSPLAGVNEQFF. The DNA of the CDR3 is TGTGCCAGCAGCCCCCTAGCGGGAGTTAATGAGCAGTTCTTC.

V is TRBV4-3 and J is TRBJ2-7; D not certain. Looked up from germline, CDR1 is LGHNA and CDR2 is YSLEER. The CDR3 has 15 amino acids. V lost 0 bases and J lost 3, with 12 bases in between. The CDR3 sequence is CASSQDAEWGYEQYF. In DNA form, the CDR3 reads TGCGCCAGCAGCCAAGATGCGGAGTGGGGCTACGAGCAGTACTTC.

This chain uses TRBV29-1 with TRBJ2-2; TRBD1 agrees at 7 bases. In germline, CDR1 is SQVTM, CDR2 ANQGSEA. The CDR3 spans 15 residues. J was trimmed by 0 bases and V by 1 base; bases with no gene match: 2. CDR3 protein: CSVEGTGANTGELFF. The CDR3 bases are TGCAGCGTTGAAGGAACAGGGGCGAACACCGGGGAGCTGTTTTTT.

The chain carries TRBV29-1 and TRBJ2-3, with 10 bases identical to TRBD1. J lost 4 bases, V lost 4 bases, and 5 bases had no gene match. CDR3 length: 14 amino acids. From germline, CDR1 is SQVTM and CDR2 ANQGSEA. The CDR3 spells CSVGDRGAADTQYF. The CDR3 nucleotides read TGCAGCGTTGGGGACAGGGGAGCGGCAGATACGCAGTATTTT.

The chain links TRBV19 to TRBJ1-5, with D possibly matching TRBD1 (5 bases). The V gene lost 6 bases and the J gene lost 5 bases, with 17 bases spanning the gap. Germline V gene sequence: CDR1 LNHDA, CDR2 SQIVND (reference sequence). The CDR3 sequence is 15 residues long. For the CDR3, the DNA is TGTGCCAGTAGGGGGGTAATGGTAGGATATCAGCCCCAGCATTTT. It encodes CASRGVMVGYQPQHF.

The chain joins TRBV5-1 to TRBJ1-2, with 7 bases aligning to TRBD1. Per the germline V gene, CDR1 is SGHRS and CDR2 is YFSETQ. The CDR3 is 15 amino acids. Trimming cost V 0 bases and J 6 bases; bases outside gene matches: 8. The CDR3 region has the DNA TGCGCCAGCAGCTTGGTTCCCGGGACAGATCATGGCTACACCTTC. Translated, it gives CASSLVPGTDHGYTF.

The V gene is TRBV3-1 (or the pseudogene TRBV3-2), the J gene TRBJ2-7; D is unclear. V lost 2 bases to trimming and J lost 0 bases, with 11 bases between them. The CDR3 covers 15 residues. Germline CDR1 LGHDT, CDR2 YNNKEL (reference sequence). Here the CDR3 DNA reads TGTGCCAGCAGCCAAAGTCCCGGAAGCTCCTACGAGCAGTACTTC. It codes for CASSQSPGSSYEQYF.

The chain recombines TRBV5-5 with TRBJ1-1, with D possibly matching TRBD1 (6 bases). This CDR3 has 15 amino acids. Looked up from germline, CDR1 is SGHKS and CDR2 is YYEKEE (reference sequence). Between the trimmed V and J ends, which lost 0 bases and 4 bases, there was a span of 13 bases. The CDR3 sequence is CASSLVRGPGTEAFF. The CDR3 DNA sequence: TGTGCCAGCAGCTTGGTTCGGGGGCCGGGCACTGAAGCTTTCTTT.

The genes are TRBV24-1 and TRBJ2-3, with D perhaps being TRBD1 or TRBD2 (6 bases each). This CDR3 has 15 amino acids. Deletions cut 4 bases from V and 5 bases from J, with 15 bases between. CDR1 is KGHDR, CDR2 SFDVKD, per germline. DNA of the CDR3: TGTGCCACCAGTGACAGGGGACTCGGGATAGATACGCAGTATTTT. Protein product: CATSDRGLGIDTQYF.

The genes are TRBV7-3 and TRBJ2-5; D perhaps matches TRBD2 (6 bases). The CDR3 sequence is 17 residues long. Trimming removed 5 bases from V and 7 bases from J, with 26 bases in between. Germline V gives CDR1 SGHTA, CDR2 FQGTGA. CDR3 protein: CASSPGVDHGVRGTQYF. The CDR3 nucleotides are TGTGCCAGCAGCCCGGGGGTCGACCACGGGGTGAGAGGGACCCAGTACTTC.